This T cell receptor (beta chain) was captured in a study of beta chain features in type 1 diabetes. V trimming: 6 bases; J trimming: 4 bases; junction bases outside the gene matches: 7. The CDR3 loop spans 13 amino acids. CDR1 is SQVTM, CDR2 ANQGSEA, per germline. On average, the one heparinised blood draw given by each donor was approximately 120 mL. Sorted populations all exceeded 95% purity. Whole-study results and caveats: Among type 1 diabetes patients, VDJ junctions had fewer insertions and more deletions.

This clone was observed many times. Its target is unknown. Of the isolated RNA, all was reverse transcribed, and so the sequenced material was expressed TCRB transcripts. The repertoire was sequenced with immunoSEQ multiplex PCR; TCRdb's copy has only in-frame clones and lacks some. The top ten clones hold under 1.5% of a sample with 130,000 to 150,000 clones, about 10% of them seen once. The V and J genes are TRBV29-1 and TRBJ1-2, with 8 nucleotides matching TRBD1. The sequence derives from a man in his late teens or twenties in good health. Sequenced material: naive CD4+ T cells from blood. CDR3 nucleotides: TGCAGCGTGAAATCGACAGGGGCCTATGGCTACACCTTC. Translated, it gives CSVKSTGAYGYTF.